This TCR beta chain is drawn from a study of cytomegalovirus exposure and HLA in healthy donors. Germline CDR1 reads SGHRS; CDR2 reads YFSETQ. There are 15 residues in the CDR3. V was clipped by 1 base and J by 4 bases; unmatched bases: 3. Profiling relied on immunoSEQ multiplex PCR, and the TCRdb table lists in-frame clones only, not all of them. Among over 200,000 clones listed, 90% were seen once. Sequencing was done on a sample of PBMCs. This chain joins TRBV5-1 and TRBJ2-1; TRBD2 agrees at 9 bases. The receptor's source is a woman under 40 in good health and CMV-seronegative. The CDR3 spells CASSLIAGGYNEQFF. The CDR3 region has the DNA TGCGCCAGCAGCTTGATTGCGGGAGGGTACAATGAGCAGTTCTTC.